This TCR beta chain was sequenced in a study of blood T cell repertoires in COVID-19. Study at large: PBMCs, B-cell-depleted T cells, or T cells were the source of the cDNA or gDNA that made up the material.

V dropped 3 bases and J dropped 8 bases, with 13 bases sitting between them. Germline V gene lookup returns CDR1 DFQATT and CDR2 SNEGSKA (reference sequence). The CDR3 is 12 amino acids. Participants, about 18 to 90 years old, spanned about two dozen US areas. Cohort assignment relied on participant-reported clinical history. Cohort 3 recovered donors had two negative PCRs, clearance, or symptom resolution. The data were produced by immunoSEQ multiplex PCR, yet TCRdb's version contains in-frame clones alone and is incomplete. The sample holds about 330,000 clones, more than 85% seen once. This clone showed up just a few times.

The chain carries TRBV20-1 and TRBJ1-2; a possible D gene is TRBD1 (6 bases). The sample taken for sequencing was PBMCs or T cells enriched from blood (not recorded which). The sequence came from a woman between 25 and 40 years old who had recovered from COVID-19. The DNA of the CDR3 is TGCAGTGCTAGTCGGGGCGGGGGCGGCTACACCTTC. Translated: CSASRGGGGYTF.